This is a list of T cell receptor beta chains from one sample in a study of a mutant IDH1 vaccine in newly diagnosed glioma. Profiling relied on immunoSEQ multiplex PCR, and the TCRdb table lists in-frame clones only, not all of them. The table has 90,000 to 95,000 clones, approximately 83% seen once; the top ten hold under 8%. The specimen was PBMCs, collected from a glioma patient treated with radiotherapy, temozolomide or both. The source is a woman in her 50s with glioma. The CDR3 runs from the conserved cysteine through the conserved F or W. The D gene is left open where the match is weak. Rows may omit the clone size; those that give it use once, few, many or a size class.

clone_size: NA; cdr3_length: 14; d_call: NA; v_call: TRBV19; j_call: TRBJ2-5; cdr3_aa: CASSRGASQETQYF; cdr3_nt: TGTGCCAGTAGTCGGGGAGCGAGTCAAGAGACCCAGTACTTC
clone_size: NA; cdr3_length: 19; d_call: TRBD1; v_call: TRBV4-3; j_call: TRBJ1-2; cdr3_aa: CASSQSPGQAISANYGYTF; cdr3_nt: TGCGCCAGCAGCCAATCACCCGGACAGGCTATATCAGCTAACTATGGCTACACCTTC
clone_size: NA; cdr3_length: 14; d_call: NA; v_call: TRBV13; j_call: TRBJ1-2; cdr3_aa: CASSSGRSYYGYTF; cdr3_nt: TGTGCCAGCAGCTCCGGACGGAGTTACTATGGCTACACCTTC
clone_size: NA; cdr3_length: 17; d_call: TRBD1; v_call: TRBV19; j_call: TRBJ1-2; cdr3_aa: CASSDRQGQGEGYGYTF; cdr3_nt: TGTGCCAGTAGTGACCGACAGGGGCAAGGAGAAGGCTACGGCTACACCTTC
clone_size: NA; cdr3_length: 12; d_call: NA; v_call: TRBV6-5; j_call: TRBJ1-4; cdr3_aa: CASSPKGGKLFF; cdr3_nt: TGTGCCAGCAGTCCAAAAGGGGGAAAACTGTTTTTT
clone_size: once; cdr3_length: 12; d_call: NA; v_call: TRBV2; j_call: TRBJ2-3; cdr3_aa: CASSEGADTQYF; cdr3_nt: TGTGCCAGCAGTGAAGGTGCAGATACGCAGTATTTT
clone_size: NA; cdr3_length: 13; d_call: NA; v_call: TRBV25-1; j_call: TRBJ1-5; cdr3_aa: CASSEGGSQPQHF; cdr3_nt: TGTGCCAGCAGTGAGGGGGGAAGTCAGCCCCAGCATTTT
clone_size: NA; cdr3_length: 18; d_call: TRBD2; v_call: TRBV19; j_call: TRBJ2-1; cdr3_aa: CASSRGKKRGGSYNEQFF; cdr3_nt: TGTGCCAGTAGTAGGGGGAAAAAGCGGGGGGGTTCCTACAATGAGCAGTTCTTC
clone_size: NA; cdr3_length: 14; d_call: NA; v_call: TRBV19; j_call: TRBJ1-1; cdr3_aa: CASNRSDRSAEAFF; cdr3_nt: TGTGCCAGTAATCGTTCCGACAGATCCGCTGAAGCTTTCTTT
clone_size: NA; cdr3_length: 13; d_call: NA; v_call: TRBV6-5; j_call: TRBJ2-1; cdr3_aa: CASRFNRDNEQFF; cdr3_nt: TGTGCCAGCAGATTTAACAGGGACAATGAGCAGTTCTTC
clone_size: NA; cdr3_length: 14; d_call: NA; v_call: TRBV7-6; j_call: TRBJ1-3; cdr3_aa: CASSLGGVGNTIYF; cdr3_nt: TGTGCCAGCAGCTTAGGGGGGGTCGGAAACACCATATATTTT
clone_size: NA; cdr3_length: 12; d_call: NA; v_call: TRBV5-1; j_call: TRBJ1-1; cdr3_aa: CASSWGNTEAFF; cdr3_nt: TGCGCCAGCAGCTGGGGGAACACTGAAGCTTTCTTT
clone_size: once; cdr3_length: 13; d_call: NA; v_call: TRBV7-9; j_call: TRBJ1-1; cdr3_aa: CASSQGQNTEAFF; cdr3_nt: TGTGCCAGCAGCCAGGGACAGAACACTGAAGCTTTCTTT
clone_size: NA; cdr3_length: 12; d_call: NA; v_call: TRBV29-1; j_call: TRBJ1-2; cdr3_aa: CSGVRGVDGYTF; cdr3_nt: TGCAGCGGTGTTAGGGGCGTGGATGGCTACACCTTC
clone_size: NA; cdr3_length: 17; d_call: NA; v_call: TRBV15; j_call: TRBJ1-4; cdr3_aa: CATSRGLTDATNEKLFF; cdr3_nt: TGTGCCACCAGCAGAGGTCTAACAGACGCAACTAATGAAAAACTGTTTTTT
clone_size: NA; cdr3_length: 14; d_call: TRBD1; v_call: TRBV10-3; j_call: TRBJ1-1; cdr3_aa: CATSAGTANTEAFF; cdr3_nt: TGTGCCACTTCCGCCGGGACAGCTAACACTGAAGCTTTCTTT
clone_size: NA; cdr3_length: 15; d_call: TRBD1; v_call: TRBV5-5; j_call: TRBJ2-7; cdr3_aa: CASSLSDRNSYEQYF; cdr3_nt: TGTGCCAGCAGCTTATCGGACAGGAACTCCTACGAGCAGTACTTC
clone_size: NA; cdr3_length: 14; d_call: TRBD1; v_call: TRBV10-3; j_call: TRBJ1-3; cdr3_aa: CAISAGGAGNTIYF; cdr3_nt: TGTGCCATCAGTGCAGGGGGCGCTGGAAACACCATATATTTT
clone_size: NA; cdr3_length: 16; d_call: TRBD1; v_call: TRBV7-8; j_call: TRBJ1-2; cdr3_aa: CASSLNPRTGGDGYTF; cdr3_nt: TGTGCCAGCAGCTTAAACCCGCGGACAGGGGGGGATGGCTACACCTTC
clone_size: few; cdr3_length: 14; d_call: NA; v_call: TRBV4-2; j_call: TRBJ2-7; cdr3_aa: CASSPTAGSYEQYF; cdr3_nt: TGTGCCAGCAGCCCGACGGCAGGATCCTACGAGCAGTACTTC
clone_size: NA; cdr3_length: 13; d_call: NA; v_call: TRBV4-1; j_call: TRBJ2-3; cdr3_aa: CASSLASTDTQYF; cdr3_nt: TGCGCCAGCAGCCTGGCGAGCACAGATACGCAGTATTTT
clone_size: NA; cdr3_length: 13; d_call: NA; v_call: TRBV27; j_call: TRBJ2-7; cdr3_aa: CASSLAQGYEQYF; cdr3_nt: TGTGCCAGCAGTTTAGCACAGGGATACGAGCAGTACTTC
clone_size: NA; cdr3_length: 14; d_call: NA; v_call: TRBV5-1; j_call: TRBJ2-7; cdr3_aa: CASSLAPIPYEQYF; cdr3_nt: TGCGCCAGCAGCTTGGCTCCTATTCCCTACGAGCAGTACTTC
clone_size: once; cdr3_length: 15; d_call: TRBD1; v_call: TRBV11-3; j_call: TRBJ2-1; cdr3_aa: CASSIHRGLYNEQFF; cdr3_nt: TGTGCCAGCAGCATACACAGGGGGCTGTACAATGAGCAGTTCTTC
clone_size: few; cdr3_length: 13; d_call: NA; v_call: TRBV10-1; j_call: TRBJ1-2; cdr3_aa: CARRTPRRYGYTF; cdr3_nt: TGCGCCAGACGGACCCCTCGACGCTATGGCTACACCTTC
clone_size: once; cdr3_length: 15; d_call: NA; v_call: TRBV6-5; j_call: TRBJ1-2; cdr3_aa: CASTKGGQSEYGYTF; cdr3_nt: TGTGCCAGCACCAAGGGGGGGCAATCAGAATATGGCTACACCTTC
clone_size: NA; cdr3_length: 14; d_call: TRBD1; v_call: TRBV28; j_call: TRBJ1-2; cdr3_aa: CASNTGGPRSGYTF; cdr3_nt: TGTGCCAGCAATACAGGGGGCCCCCGTAGCGGCTACACCTTC
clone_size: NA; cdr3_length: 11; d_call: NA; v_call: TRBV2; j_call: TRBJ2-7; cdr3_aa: CASSPIYEQYF; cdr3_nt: TGTGCCAGCAGCCCCATCTACGAGCAGTACTTC
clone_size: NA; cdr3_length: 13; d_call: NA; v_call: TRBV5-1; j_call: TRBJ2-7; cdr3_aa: CASSLEGPSEQYF; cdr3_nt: TGCGCCAGCAGCTTGGAGGGCCCCTCCGAGCAGTACTTC
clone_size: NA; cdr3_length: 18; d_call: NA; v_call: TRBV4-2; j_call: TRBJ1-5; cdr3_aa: CASSQEHGGWGSNQPQHF; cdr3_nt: TGTGCCAGCAGCCAAGAGCACGGAGGGTGGGGAAGCAATCAGCCCCAGCATTTT
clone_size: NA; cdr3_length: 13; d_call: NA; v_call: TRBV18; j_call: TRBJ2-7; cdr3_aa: CASSRNREHEQYF; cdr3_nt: TGTGCCAGCTCACGAAACAGGGAGCACGAGCAGTACTTC
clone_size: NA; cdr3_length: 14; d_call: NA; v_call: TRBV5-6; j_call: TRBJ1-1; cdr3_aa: CASSLGSVYTEAFF; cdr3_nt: TGTGCCAGCAGCTTGGGATCTGTATACACTGAAGCTTTCTTT
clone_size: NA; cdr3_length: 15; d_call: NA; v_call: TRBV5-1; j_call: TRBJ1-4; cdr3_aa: CASSREGGTNEKLFF; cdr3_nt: TGCGCCAGCAGCCGTGAGGGAGGAACTAATGAAAAACTGTTTTTT
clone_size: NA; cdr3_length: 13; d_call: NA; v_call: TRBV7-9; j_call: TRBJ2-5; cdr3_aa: CASSLDEGGTQYF; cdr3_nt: TGTGCCAGCAGCTTAGACGAAGGGGGGACCCAGTACTTC
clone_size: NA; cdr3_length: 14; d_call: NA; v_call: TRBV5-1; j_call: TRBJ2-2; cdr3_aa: CASSLGTAGGELFF; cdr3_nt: TGCGCCAGCAGCTTGGGGACAGCGGGCGGGGAGCTGTTTTTT
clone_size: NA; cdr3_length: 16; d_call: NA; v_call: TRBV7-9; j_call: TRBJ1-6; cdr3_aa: CASRNAEGLYNSPLHF; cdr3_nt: TGTGCCAGCAGGAACGCCGAAGGATTATATAATTCACCCCTCCACTTT
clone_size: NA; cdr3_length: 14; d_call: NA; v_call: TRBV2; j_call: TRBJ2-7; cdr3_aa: CASSEGPTPYEQYF; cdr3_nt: TGTGCCAGCAGTGAAGGGCCGACCCCCTACGAGCAGTACTTC